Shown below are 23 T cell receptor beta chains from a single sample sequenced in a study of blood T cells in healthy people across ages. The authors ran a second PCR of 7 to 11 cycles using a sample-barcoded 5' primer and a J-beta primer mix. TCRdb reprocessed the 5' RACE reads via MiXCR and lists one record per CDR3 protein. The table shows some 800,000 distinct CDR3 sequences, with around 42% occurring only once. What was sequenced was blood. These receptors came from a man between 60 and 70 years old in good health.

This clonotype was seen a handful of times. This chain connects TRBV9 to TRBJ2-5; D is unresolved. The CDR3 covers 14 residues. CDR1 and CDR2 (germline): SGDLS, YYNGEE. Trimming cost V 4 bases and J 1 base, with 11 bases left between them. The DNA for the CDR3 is TGTGCCAGCAGCCCCAGCCCAACCCAAGAGACCCAGTACTTC. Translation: CASSPSPTQETQYF.

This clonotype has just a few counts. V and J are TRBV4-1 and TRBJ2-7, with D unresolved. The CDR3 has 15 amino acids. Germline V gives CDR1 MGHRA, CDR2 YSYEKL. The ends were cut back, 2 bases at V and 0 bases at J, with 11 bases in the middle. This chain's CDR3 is CASSQFAEDSYEQYF. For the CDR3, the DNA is TGCGCCAGCAGCCAATTCGCAGAAGACTCCTACGAGCAGTACTTC.

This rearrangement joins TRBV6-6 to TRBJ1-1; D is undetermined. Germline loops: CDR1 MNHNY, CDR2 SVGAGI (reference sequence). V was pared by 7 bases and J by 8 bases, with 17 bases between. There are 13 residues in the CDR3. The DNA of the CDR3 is TGTGCCAGCACAAACCCGTCGCTCCCCGAAGCTTTCTTT. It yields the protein CASTNPSLPEAFF.

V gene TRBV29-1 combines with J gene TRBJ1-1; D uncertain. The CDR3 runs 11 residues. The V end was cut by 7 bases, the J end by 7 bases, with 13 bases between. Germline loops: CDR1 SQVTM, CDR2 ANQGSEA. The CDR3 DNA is TGCAGCGCCGGGCCCCGAATTGAAGCTTTCTTT. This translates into CSAGPRIEAFF.

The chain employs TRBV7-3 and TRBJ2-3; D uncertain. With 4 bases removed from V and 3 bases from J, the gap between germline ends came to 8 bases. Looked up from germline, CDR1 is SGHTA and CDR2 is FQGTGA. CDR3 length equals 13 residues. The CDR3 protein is CASSSHKTDTQYF. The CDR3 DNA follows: TGTGCCAGCAGCTCCCACAAGACAGATACGCAGTATTTT.

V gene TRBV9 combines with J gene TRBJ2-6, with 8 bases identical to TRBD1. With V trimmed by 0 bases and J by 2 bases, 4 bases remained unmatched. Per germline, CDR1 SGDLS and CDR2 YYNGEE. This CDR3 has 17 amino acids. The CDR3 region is CASSVDPRGPGANVLTF. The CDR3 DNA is TGTGCCAGCAGCGTAGACCCCAGGGGGCCTGGGGCCAACGTCCTGACTTTC.

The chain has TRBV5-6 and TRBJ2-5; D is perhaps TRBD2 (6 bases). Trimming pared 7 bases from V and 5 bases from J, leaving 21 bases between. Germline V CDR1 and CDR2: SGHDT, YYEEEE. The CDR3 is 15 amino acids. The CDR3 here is CASSRDSQGFETQYF. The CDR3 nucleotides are TGTGCCAGCTCTCGGGACTCTCAGGGATTTGAGACCCAGTACTTC.

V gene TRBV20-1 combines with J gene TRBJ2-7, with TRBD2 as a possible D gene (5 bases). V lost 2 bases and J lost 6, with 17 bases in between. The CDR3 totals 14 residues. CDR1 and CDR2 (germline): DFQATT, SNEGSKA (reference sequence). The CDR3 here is CSARLGSRNSEQYF. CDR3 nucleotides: TGCAGTGCTAGACTAGGGAGTAGAAACTCCGAGCAGTACTTC.

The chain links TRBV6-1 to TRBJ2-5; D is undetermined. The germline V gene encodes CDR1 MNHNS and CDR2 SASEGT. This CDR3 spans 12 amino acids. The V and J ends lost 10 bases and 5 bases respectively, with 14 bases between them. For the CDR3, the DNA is TGTGCCACCTCGATCGGGCAGGAGACCCAGTACTTC. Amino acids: CATSIGQETQYF.

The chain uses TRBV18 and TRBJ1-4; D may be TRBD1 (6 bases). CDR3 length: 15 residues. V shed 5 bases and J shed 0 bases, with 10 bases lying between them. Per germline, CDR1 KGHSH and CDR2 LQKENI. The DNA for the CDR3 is TGTGCCAGCTCAAAGGGACAAACAACTAATGAAAAACTGTTTTTT. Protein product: CASSKGQTTNEKLFF.

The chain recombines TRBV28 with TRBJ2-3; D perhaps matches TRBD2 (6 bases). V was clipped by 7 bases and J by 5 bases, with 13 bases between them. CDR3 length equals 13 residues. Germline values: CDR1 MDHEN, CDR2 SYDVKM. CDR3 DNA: TGTGCCAGCACCGGGGGTTCGGGAGATACGCAGTATTTT. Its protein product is CASTGGSGDTQYF.

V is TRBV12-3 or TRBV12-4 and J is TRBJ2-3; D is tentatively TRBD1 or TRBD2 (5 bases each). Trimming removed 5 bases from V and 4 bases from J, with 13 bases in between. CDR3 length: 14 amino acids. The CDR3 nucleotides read TGTGCCAGCAGTCAGGGCCTGGGGGCAGATACGCAGTATTTT. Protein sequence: CASSQGLGADTQYF.

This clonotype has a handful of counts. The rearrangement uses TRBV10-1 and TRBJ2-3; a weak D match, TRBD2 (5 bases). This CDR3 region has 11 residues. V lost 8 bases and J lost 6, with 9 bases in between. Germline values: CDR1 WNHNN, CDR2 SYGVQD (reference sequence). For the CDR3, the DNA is TGCGCCAGCGGGGAGCGGGATACGCAGTATTTT. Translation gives CASGERDTQYF.

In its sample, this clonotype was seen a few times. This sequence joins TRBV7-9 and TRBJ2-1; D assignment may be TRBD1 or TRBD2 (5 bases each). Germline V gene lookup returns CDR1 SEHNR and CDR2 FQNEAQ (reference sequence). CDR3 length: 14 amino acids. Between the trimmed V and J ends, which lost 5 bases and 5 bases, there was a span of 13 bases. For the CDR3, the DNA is TGTGCCAGCAGCAAGCGAGGGGTCGACAATGAGCAGTTCTTC. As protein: CASSKRGVDNEQFF.

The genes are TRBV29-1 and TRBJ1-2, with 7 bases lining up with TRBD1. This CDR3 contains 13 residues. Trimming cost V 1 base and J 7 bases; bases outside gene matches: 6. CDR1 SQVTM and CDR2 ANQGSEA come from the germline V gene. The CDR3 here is CSVEVRGVSGYTF. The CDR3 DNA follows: TGCAGCGTTGAAGTCAGGGGGGTGTCTGGCTACACCTTC.

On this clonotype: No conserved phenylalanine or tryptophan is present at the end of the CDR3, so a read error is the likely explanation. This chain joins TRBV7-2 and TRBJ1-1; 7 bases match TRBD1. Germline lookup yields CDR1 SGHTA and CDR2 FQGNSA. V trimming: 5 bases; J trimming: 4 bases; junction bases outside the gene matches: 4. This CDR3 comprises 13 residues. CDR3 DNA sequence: TGTGCCAGCAGCCCGGACAGGCCCACTGAAGCTTTCCTT. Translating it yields CASSPDRPTEAFL.

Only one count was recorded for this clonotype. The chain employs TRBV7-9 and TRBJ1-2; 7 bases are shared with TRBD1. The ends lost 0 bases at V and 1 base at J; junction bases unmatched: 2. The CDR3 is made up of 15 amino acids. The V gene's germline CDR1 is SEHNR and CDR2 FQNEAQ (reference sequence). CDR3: CASSLAGQRNYGYTF. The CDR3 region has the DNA TGTGCCAGCAGCTTAGCGGGACAGCGTAACTATGGCTACACCTTC.

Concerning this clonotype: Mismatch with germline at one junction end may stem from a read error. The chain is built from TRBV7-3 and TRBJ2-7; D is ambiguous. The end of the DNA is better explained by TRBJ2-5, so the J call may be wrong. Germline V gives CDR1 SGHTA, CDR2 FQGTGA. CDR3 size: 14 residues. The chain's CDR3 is CAGSSRPGLETQYF. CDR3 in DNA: TGTGCCGGCAGCTCGAGACCGGGCTTGGAGACCCAGTACTTC.

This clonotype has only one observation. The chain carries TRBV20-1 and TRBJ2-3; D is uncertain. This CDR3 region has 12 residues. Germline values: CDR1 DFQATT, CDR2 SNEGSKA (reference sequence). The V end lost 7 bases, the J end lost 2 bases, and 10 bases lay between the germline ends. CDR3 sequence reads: CSVARDTDTQYF. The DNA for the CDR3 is TGCAGTGTTGCCCGAGACACAGATACGCAGTATTTT.

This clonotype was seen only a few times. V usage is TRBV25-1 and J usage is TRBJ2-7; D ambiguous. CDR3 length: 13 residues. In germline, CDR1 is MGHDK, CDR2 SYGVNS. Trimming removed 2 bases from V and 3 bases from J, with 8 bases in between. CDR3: CASSENRDYEQYF. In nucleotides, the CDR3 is TGTGCCAGCAGTGAAAACAGAGACTACGAGCAGTACTTC.

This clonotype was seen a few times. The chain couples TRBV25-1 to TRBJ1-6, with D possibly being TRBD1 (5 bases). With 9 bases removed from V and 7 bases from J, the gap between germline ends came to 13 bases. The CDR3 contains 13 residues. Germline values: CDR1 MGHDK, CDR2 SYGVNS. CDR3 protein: CASGHALNSPLHF. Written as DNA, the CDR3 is TGTGCCAGTGGACATGCCCTCAATTCACCCCTCCACTTT.

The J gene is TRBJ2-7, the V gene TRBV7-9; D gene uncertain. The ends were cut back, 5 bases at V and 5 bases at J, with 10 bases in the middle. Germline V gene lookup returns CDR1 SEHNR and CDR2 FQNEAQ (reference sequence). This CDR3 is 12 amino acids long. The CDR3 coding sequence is TGTGCCAGCAGCAAAGGGCCGAACGAGCAGTACTTC. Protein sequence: CASSKGPNEQYF.

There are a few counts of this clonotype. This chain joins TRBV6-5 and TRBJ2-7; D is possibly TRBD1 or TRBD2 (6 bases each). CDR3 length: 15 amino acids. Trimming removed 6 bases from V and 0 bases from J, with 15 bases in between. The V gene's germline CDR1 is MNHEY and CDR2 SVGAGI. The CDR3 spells CASRLGGHPSYEQYF. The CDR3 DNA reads TGTGCCAGCAGACTGGGGGGCCACCCCTCCTACGAGCAGTACTTC.